This T cell receptor beta chain stems from a study of spatial heterogeneity in lung cancer. TCRdb itself ran the 5' RACE reads through MiXCR, one entry per CDR3 protein. The sample lists 89,000 or so distinct CDR3 sequences; approximately 21% were seen once. Germline lookup yields CDR1 LNHDA and CDR2 SQIVND (reference sequence). The CDR3 extends over 13 amino acids. With 6 bases removed from V and 4 bases from J, the gap between germline ends came to 12 bases. The time point is: sample taken at primary tumor resection. Material for sequencing was whole RNA from tumor, nontumor lung or frozen PBMC, left unsorted.

The source of this sequence is a male donor with early-stage non-small cell lung cancer. The source material was PBMCs, sampled at surgery. V and J are TRBV19 and TRBJ1-2, with D tentatively TRBD1 (5 bases). The CDR3 DNA reads as TGTGCCAGTAGCACAGGCTCCCTCTATGGCTACACCTTC. It encodes CASSTGSLYGYTF.